Following are 27 T cell receptor beta chains from one sample sequenced in a study of blood T cell repertoires in COVID-19. TCRdb's copy holds only in-frame clones and misses some; the assay was immunoSEQ multiplex PCR. The sample contains around 330,000 clones, about nine tenths of which appear only once. The sample consisted of PBMCs or T cells enriched from blood (not recorded which). Receptors were obtained from a woman aged 40 to 50 who had recovered from COVID-19.

The chain has TRBV21-1 and TRBJ1-4. TRBV21-1 is a recognized pseudogene. This CDR3 is built from 16 residues. CDR3 residues: CASSPRNGDPNEKLFF. The DNA for the CDR3 is TGTGCCAGCAGCCCGAGGAACGGAGATCCTAATGAAAAACTGTTTTTT.

This chain connects TRBV28 to TRBJ2-7; D is unclear. V lost 2 bases to trimming and J lost 5 bases, with 22 bases between them. Germline V CDR1 and CDR2: MDHEN, SYDVKM. The length of the CDR3 is 17 residues. The DNA for the CDR3 is TGTGCCAGCAGTTTAGCTGTAGCCTCGGGTGCTCGAGACGAGCAGTACTTC. Its protein is CASSLAVASGARDEQYF.

This clone was seen once. The rearrangement uses TRBV2 and TRBJ2-4; D may be TRBD1 (7 bases). Germline loops: CDR1 SNHLY, CDR2 FYNNEI. Trimming pared 10 bases from V and 7 bases from J, leaving 14 bases between. This CDR3 has 12 residues. The CDR3, as DNA: TGTGCCACCCGGTCAGGGGGGAACATTCAGTACTTC. Translation: CATRSGGNIQYF.

The chain is built from TRBV18 and TRBJ1-1; 8 bases align to TRBD1. V dropped 4 bases and J dropped 3; count of bases not matched to a gene: 10. Germline V lookup: CDR1 KGHSH, CDR2 LQKENI. The CDR3 covers 16 residues. CDR3 sequence: CASSLGAGGQDTEAFF. CDR3 in DNA: TGTGCCAGCTCACTGGGGGCAGGGGGCCAGGACACTGAAGCTTTCTTT.

Comment on this clone: This CDR3 is also generated by other DNA sequences in the sample. The chain employs TRBV3-1 (or the pseudogene TRBV3-2) and TRBJ1-5; no firm D call. V gave up 0 bases and J gave up 4 bases, with 4 bases separating them. The germline CDR1 and CDR2 sequences are LGHDT and YNNKEL (reference sequence). The CDR3 loop spans 13 amino acids. The CDR3 here is CASSQDLNQPQHF. The DNA for the CDR3 is TGTGCCAGCAGCCAAGATCTTAATCAGCCCCAGCATTTT.

The rearrangement joins TRBV7-2 to TRBJ2-1, with 9 bases matching TRBD2. This CDR3 comprises 16 residues. V trimming: 1 base; J trimming: 4 bases; junction bases outside the gene matches: 5. Germline V gene data show CDR1 as SGHTA and CDR2 as FQGNSA. The CDR3 DNA is TGTGCCAGCAGCTTAGAGGGTAGCGGGGGTTACAATGAGCAGTTCTTC. Residues: CASSLEGSGGYNEQFF.

The chain recombines TRBV5-1 with TRBJ2-3; D might be TRBD1 (5 bases). Trimming removed 0 bases at V and 2 bases at J, with 7 bases between. Germline loops: CDR1 SGHRS, CDR2 YFSETQ. This CDR3 comprises 14 residues. This CDR3 reads CASSLGQFTDTQYF. The DNA of the CDR3 is TGCGCCAGCAGCTTGGGACAGTTCACAGATACGCAGTATTTT.

The V call is TRBV11-3, the J call TRBJ2-7; D not resolved. This CDR3 spans 12 amino acids. Germline-derived CDR1 and CDR2 are SGHNT and YENEEA. V shed 6 bases and J shed 0 bases, with 6 bases lying between them. The CDR3 DNA reads as TGTGCCAGCAGTCCTCCCTCCTACGAGCAGTACTTC. This translates into CASSPPSYEQYF.

A word on this clone: At one end the junction does not follow the germline gene, possibly because of a read error. The chain uses TRBV11-3 and TRBJ2-3; 9 bases are a match to TRBD2. Germline loops: CDR1 SGHNT, CDR2 YENEEA. The CDR3 is 15 residues long. The CDR3 region is CASNLAGEGTDTQYF. The CDR3 DNA reads as TGTGCCAGCAACTTAGCGGGAGAGGGAACAGATACGCAGTATTTT.

The chain couples TRBV14 to TRBJ2-7, with TRBD1 identical over 7 bases. V shed 6 bases and J 2 bases; nucleotides not matched to a gene: 13. Looked up from germline, CDR1 is SGHDN and CDR2 is FVKESK. The CDR3 is 16 amino acids. The CDR3 coding sequence is TGTGCCAGCAGTAAAACTACAGGGGTGCGTACCTACGAGCAGTACTTC. Protein product: CASSKTTGVRTYEQYF.

The chain couples TRBV11-3 to TRBJ2-3; the match to TRBD2 covers 7 bases. Germline lookup yields CDR1 SGHNT and CDR2 YENEEA. The CDR3 totals 17 residues. Germline trimming cut 0 bases from V and 6 bases from J; bases unmatched to any gene: 12. DNA for the CDR3: TGTGCCAGCAGCTTAGATACCCAGGGAGGGCCGCGGGATACGCAGTATTTT. Protein product: CASSLDTQGGPRDTQYF.

The rearrangement uses TRBV12-5 and TRBJ1-1, with a weak D call TRBD1 (5 bases). CDR3 length: 14 amino acids. V was pared by 3 bases and J by 5 bases, with 13 bases between. The germline V gene encodes CDR1 LGHNT and CDR2 FRNRAP. CDR3 region: CASGLMDGGTEAFF. The CDR3 coding sequence is TGTGCTAGTGGTTTAATGGACGGGGGTACTGAAGCTTTCTTT.

CDR3 sequence (DNA): TGTGCCAGCAGTCCCACCGGACTTCAGGAAGACGAGCAGTTCTTC. This encodes CASSPTGLQEDEQFF. The chain carries TRBV3-1 (or the pseudogene TRBV3-2) and TRBJ2-1; D perhaps matches TRBD2 (5 bases). The V gene lost 6 bases and the J gene lost 10 bases, with 22 bases spanning the gap. The CDR3 is made up of 15 amino acids. Germline V gene lookup returns CDR1 LGHDT and CDR2 YNNKEL (reference sequence).

The gene calls are TRBV29-1 and TRBJ1-6, with TRBD1 identical over 10 bases. This CDR3 region has 12 residues. The J segment lost 9 bases and the V segment lost 5 bases, leaving 1 base of the junction unmatched. The germline gives CDR1 SQVTM, CDR2 ANQGSEA. CDR3: CSVRDRGSPLHF. Here the CDR3 DNA reads TGCAGCGTTCGGGACAGGGGTTCACCCCTCCACTTT.

This chain joins TRBV10-2 and TRBJ1-5; D is perhaps TRBD1 (5 bases). Trimming left V 4 bases short and J 2 bases short, with 9 bases between. The CDR3 is 14 residues long. Germline CDR1 is WSHSY and CDR2 is SAAADI. The CDR3 loop is CASSVGGGNQPQHF. The CDR3 region has the DNA TGCGCCAGCAGTGTGGGGGGTGGCAATCAGCCCCAGCATTTT.

The chain has TRBV7-2 and TRBJ1-1; TRBD1 agrees at 7 bases. There are 13 residues in the CDR3. Germline V gene lookup returns CDR1 SGHTA and CDR2 FQGNSA. V lost 3 bases to trimming and J lost 6 bases; unmatched junction nucleotides: 4. This chain's CDR3 is CASSFDRASEAFF. The CDR3 region has the DNA TGTGCCAGCAGCTTCGACAGGGCGTCTGAAGCTTTCTTT.

This chain uses TRBV2 with TRBJ2-1, with 8 bases aligning to TRBD2. After removal of 8 bases from V and 6 bases from J, the junction contained 12 bases not matched to a gene. CDR1 is SNHLY, CDR2 FYNNEI, per germline. This CDR3 comprises 15 residues. The CDR3 sequence: CASDTGTRATNEQFF. CDR3 sequence (DNA): TGTGCCAGCGATACCGGGACTAGGGCAACCAATGAGCAGTTCTTC.

V gene TRBV20-1 combines with J gene TRBJ2-1; 7 bases fit TRBD1. The CDR3 extends over 13 amino acids. V was pared by 3 bases and J by 9 bases, with 8 bases of the junction left unmatched. Germline values: CDR1 DFQATT, CDR2 SNEGSKA (reference sequence). CDR3 residues: CSASPDRAGEQFF. CDR3 bases: TGCAGTGCTAGTCCCGACAGGGCTGGTGAGCAGTTCTTC.

The table lists this clone with a count of one. V gene TRBV19 combines with J gene TRBJ2-2; D unclear. The V end lost 6 bases, the J end lost 1 base, and 15 bases lay between the germline ends. CDR3 length equals 16 residues. In germline, CDR1 is LNHDA, CDR2 SQIVND (reference sequence). The CDR3 sequence is CASRSPSSRNTGELFF. CDR3 nucleotide sequence: TGTGCCAGTAGATCCCCCTCCTCTCGGAACACCGGGGAGCTGTTTTTT.

The CDR3 region has the DNA TGTGCCAGCAGCCCCCCAGGATTCGGTTCACCCCTCCACTTT. Protein: CASSPPGFGSPLHF. The rearrangement uses TRBV28 and TRBJ1-6; D is unclear. From germline, CDR1 is MDHEN and CDR2 SYDVKM. Trimming removed 6 bases at V and 9 bases at J, with 15 bases between. The CDR3 totals 14 residues.

The sample holds one count of this clone. The chain carries TRBV4-3 and TRBJ1-6; D unclear. The length of the CDR3 is 17 residues. CDR1 and CDR2 from the germline V gene are LGHNA and YSLEER. Trimming removed 4 bases from V and 10 bases from J, with 23 bases in between. CDR3 amino acids: CASSLVEGSGNRSPLHF. CDR3 nucleotide sequence: TGCGCCAGCAGCCTGGTAGAGGGCTCGGGTAATAGGTCACCCCTCCACTTT.

This clone was detected a few times. The chain recombines TRBV7-9 with TRBJ1-1, with D hard to call. Germline V CDR1 and CDR2: SEHNR, FQNEAQ (reference sequence). Trimming stripped 4 bases from V and 0 bases from J, with 6 bases between. The CDR3 runs to 13 residues. The CDR3 loop reads CASSSIVNTEAFF. In DNA form, the CDR3 reads TGTGCCAGCAGCTCAATAGTGAACACTGAAGCTTTCTTT.

The chain recombines TRBV7-6 with TRBJ1-2; TRBD1 aligns across 10 bases. Germline V gives CDR1 SGHVS, CDR2 FNYEAQ. The length of the CDR3 is 17 residues. V lost 2 bases to trimming and J lost 4 bases; unmatched junction nucleotides: 10. The CDR3 nucleotides are TGTGCCAGCAGCTTACACCCGTCGGGACAGGGGATCTATGGCTACACCTTC. It is translated as CASSLHPSGQGIYGYTF.

In DNA form, the CDR3 reads TGTGCCAGCACCTACGGTTCAGGGTTAAGCACAGATACGCAGTATTTT. Its protein is CASTYGSGLSTDTQYF. The genes are TRBV5-8 and TRBJ2-3; D is possibly TRBD1 (5 bases). The CDR3 has 16 residues. The germline CDR1 and CDR2 sequences are SGHTS and YDEGEE. V was pared by 6 bases and J by 0 bases, with 17 bases between.

The chain combines TRBV2 with TRBJ2-1; 9 bases align to TRBD2. Trimming cost V 1 base and J 0 bases; bases outside gene matches: 7. The CDR3 runs to 18 residues. Germline V lookup: CDR1 SNHLY, CDR2 FYNNEI. CDR3 in DNA: TGTGCCAGCAGTGAAGTAGCGGGGGCTACCAGCTCCTACAATGAGCAGTTCTTC. As protein: CASSEVAGATSSYNEQFF.

This chain connects TRBV19 to TRBJ1-6, with 10 bases identical to TRBD1. The CDR3 loop spans 14 amino acids. Trimming cost V 6 bases and J 10 bases; bases outside gene matches: 6. Germline V gene data show CDR1 as LNHDA and CDR2 as SQIVND (reference sequence). CDR3 amino acids: CASSLDRGQSPLHF. The DNA of the CDR3 is TGTGCCAGTAGCCTTGACAGGGGGCAATCACCCCTCCACTTT.

The rearrangement joins TRBV30 to TRBJ1-5, with D possibly TRBD1 on 6 matching bases. V lost 5 bases to trimming and J lost 6 bases, with 17 bases between them. This CDR3 has 14 amino acids. Germline CDR1 is GTSNPN and CDR2 is SVGIG (reference sequence). DNA of the CDR3: TGTGCCTGGGGGAGGGGGGGGTTATCTCAGCCCCAGCATTTT. This gives the protein CAWGRGGLSQPQHF.